This is a list of T cell receptor beta chains from one sample in a study of early T cells in non-severe SARS-CoV-2 infection. TCRdb reprocessed the 5' RACE reads with MiXCR, giving one entry per CDR3 protein. The repertoire holds about 77,000 distinct CDR3 sequences, with over 8.5% as singletons. Material for sequencing was whole blood. All receptors come from an adult who was a healthcare worker with PCR-confirmed SARS-CoV-2 infection or an uninfected control (not recorded which). The CDR3 runs from the conserved cysteine through the conserved F or W. The D gene is left open where the match is weak. Some rows have no size entry. The others give once, few or many, or a class for an expanded clone.

- | - | TRBJ2-1 | TRBV20-1 | TGCAGTGCTACCCGGGACTCCCGGTTAAATGAGCAGTTCTTC | CSATRDSRLNEQFF
- | - | TRBJ2-3 | TRBV5-5 | TGTGCCAGCAGCCGAGGACTTCCGAGCACAGATACGCAGTATTTT | CASSRGLPSTDTQYF
TRBD2 | - | TRBJ2-1 | TRBV15 | TGTGCCACCAGCAGAGAGGGGCCTAGCGGGAAGCAGTTCTTC | CATSREGPSGKQFF
- | - | TRBJ1-1 | TRBV10-3 | TGTGCCATCAGCCCGGAGGGCACTGAAGCTTTCTTT | CAISPEGTEAFF
TRBD2 | many | TRBJ2-7 | TRBV5-1 | TGCGCCAGCAGCTTAATCAGACTAGCTGGAGACGAGCAGTACTTC | CASSLIRLAGDEQYF
- | few | TRBJ2-1 | TRBV28 | TGTGCCAGCAGTTCCCTTTTGGGGCGAGGGGACAATGAGCAGTTCTTC | CASSSLLGRGDNEQFF
- | - | TRBJ2-2 | TRBV10-3 | TGTGCCATCAGTGTTGGTGTCGGGGAGCTGTTTTTT | CAISVGVGELFF
TRBD2 | - | TRBJ2-1 | TRBV24-1 | TGTGCCACCAGTGATCTTAAAACCGGGACTAGCGGGATAACAGTTCGCGGTGAGCAGTTCTTC | CATSDLKTGTSGITVRGEQFF
- | - | TRBJ2-7 | TRBV27 | TGTGCCAGTCAGAGACAGGGAGGCTACGAGCAGTACTTC | CASQRQGGYEQYF
- | many | TRBJ1-2 | TRBV6-6 | TGTGCCAGCAGTTACTCCTATGGCTACACCTTC | CASSYSYGYTF
TRBD2 | many | TRBJ2-2 | TRBV5-1 | TGCGCCAGCAGCTTGGAATGGCGGCTAGCGGGAGACAGCTCCGGGGAGCTGTTTTTT | CASSLEWRLAGDSSGELFF
- | - | TRBJ2-5 | TRBV29-1 | TGCAGCGTTGGTCGGGAGACCCAGTACTTC | CSVGRETQYF
TRBD2 | - | TRBJ2-5 | TRBV3-1 | TGTGCCAGCAGTCAATTTAGCGGGAGTGGAGAGACCCAGTACTTC | CASSQFSGSGETQYF
- | - | TRBJ1-2 | TRBV6-1 | TGTGCCAGCAGTGAGGGCCTGGATATGCGCTACACCTTC | CASSEGLDMRYTF
- | many | TRBJ2-3 | TRBV11-2 | TGTGCCAGCAGCTCGACGGGACCTAGCACAGATACGCAGTATTTT | CASSSTGPSTDTQYF
- | few | TRBJ2-1 | TRBV6-1 | TGTGCCAGCAGTTTCACCGGGACGAACAATGAGCAGTTCTTC | CASSFTGTNNEQFF
- | few | TRBJ2-1 | TRBV20-1 | TGCAGTTCCTCCTCGGGACCACCGAATGAGCAGTTCTTC | CSSSSGPPNEQFF
- | many | TRBJ2-4 | TRBV11-2 | TGTGCCAGCAGTCCACCCGGGACCCTCGGGAACATTCAGTACTTC | CASSPPGTLGNIQYF
TRBD1 | few | TRBJ1-5 | TRBV10-2 | TGCGCCAGCAGCGTAGGACAGGCACACAATCAGCCCCAGCATTTT | CASSVGQAHNQPQHF
- | many | TRBJ2-6 | TRBV12-3/TRBV12-4 | TGTGCCAGCAGTTTCTCTGGGGCCAACGTCCTGACTTTC | CASSFSGANVLTF
- | few | TRBJ2-3 | TRBV27 | TGTGCCAGCAGTGGGGGGAGGTTGGCAGATACGCAGTATTTT | CASSGGRLADTQYF
- | - | TRBJ1-1 | TRBV7-2 | TGTGCCAGCAGCTCAGCGTTGAACACTGAAGCTTTCTTT | CASSSALNTEAFF
- | few | TRBJ2-3 | TRBV6-4 | TGTGCCAGCGGGAGCGGAACCCCAAGACTGAGATGTCATGCTAGCACAGATACGCAGTATTTT | CASGSGTPRLRCHASTDTQYF